The 17 T cell receptor beta chains in this list originate from one sample, sequenced in a study of T cell responses to AZD1222 COVID-19 vaccine. Method: immunoSEQ multiplex PCR; TCRdb's copy keeps in-frame clones and lacks some. Among about 190,000 clones listed, 85% to 95% were seen once. Here the sequenced sample was peripheral blood, taken on day 0 of AZD1222 vaccination. The origin of the receptors is an adult in good health.

The table lists this clone with a few counts. The chain carries TRBV7-9 and TRBJ1-2; the D gene is possibly TRBD1 (6 bases). The CDR3 is made up of 14 amino acids. Germline V lookup: CDR1 SEHNR, CDR2 FQNEAQ (reference sequence). Trimming cost V 7 bases and J 4 bases, with 16 bases left between them. The DNA for the CDR3 is TGTGCCAGCACCATTACCAGGGGAGGCTATGGCTACACCTTC. The encoded protein is CASTITRGGYGYTF.

This clone showed up just a few times. The genes are TRBV28 and TRBJ1-5; D is uncertain. V was pared by 5 bases and J by 4 bases, with 12 bases between. The CDR3 extends over 14 amino acids. The germline V gene has CDR1 MDHEN and CDR2 SYDVKM. This CDR3 reads CASSPTALNQPQHF. The DNA for the CDR3 is TGTGCCAGCAGTCCGACCGCCCTAAATCAGCCCCAGCATTTT. Supplemented by reference TRBV28 and TRBJ1-5, the full variable domain reads DVKVTQSSRYLVKRTGEKVFLECVQDMDHENMFWYRQDPGLGLRLIYFSYDVKMKEKGDIPEGYSVSREKKERFSLILESASTNQTSMYLCASSPTALNQPQHFGDGTRLSIL.

The chain combines TRBV5-1 with TRBJ2-7; no clear D gene. CDR1 SGHRS and CDR2 YFSETQ come from the germline V gene. V lost 3 bases and J 0 bases, leaving 7 bases between the germline ends. The CDR3 is 13 residues long. Written as DNA, the CDR3 is TGCGCCAGCAGCTCTCCTAGCTCCTACGAGCAGTACTTC. It is translated as CASSSPSSYEQYF.

The rearrangement links TRBV12-3 or TRBV12-4 to TRBJ2-7, with 7 bases aligning to TRBD1. V trimming: 6 bases; J trimming: 10 bases; junction bases outside the gene matches: 6. This CDR3 has 11 residues. For the CDR3, the DNA is TGTGCCAGCAGCTACGGACAGGATCAGTACTTC. This encodes CASSYGQDQYF.

The DNA for the CDR3 is TGTGCCAGCAGCTTGGCTAGCGGGGGAAGAAACACCGGGGAGCTGTTTTTT. It translates to CASSLASGGRNTGELFF. The chain combines TRBV7-6 with TRBJ2-2; the match to TRBD2 covers 10 bases. Germline CDR1 reads SGHVS; CDR2 reads FNYEAQ. V lost 3 bases and J lost 2; bases outside the gene matches: 6. CDR3 length: 17 residues.

This chain joins TRBV5-4 and TRBJ1-1, with D unresolved. This CDR3 is 15 amino acids long. V lost 0 bases and J lost 1, with 10 bases in between. Germline V lookup: CDR1 SGHNT, CDR2 YYREEE (reference sequence). In DNA form, the CDR3 reads TGTGCCAGCAGCTTGGAATGGGGTGGGAACACTGAAGCTTTCTTT. As protein: CASSLEWGGNTEAFF.

This clone was found once. This sequence joins TRBV5-6 and TRBJ1-5, with D unclear. Germline V gene lookup returns CDR1 SGHDT and CDR2 YYEEEE. The V end was cut by 2 bases, the J end by 2 bases, with 5 bases between. The CDR3 loop spans 13 amino acids. CDR3 DNA: TGTGCCAGCAGCTTCGGCCGCAATCAGCCCCAGCATTTT. Translation: CASSFGRNQPQHF. The variable domain in full, with the rest retrieved from reference TRBV5-6 and TRBJ1-5, is DAGVTQSPTHLIKTRGQQVTLRCSPKSGHDTVSWYQQALGQGPQFIFQYYEEEERQRGNFPDRFSGHQFPNYSSELNVNALLLGDSALYLCASSFGRNQPQHFGDGTRLSIL.

The chain links TRBV18 to TRBJ2-5, with D unresolved. The CDR3 consists of 12 residues. Trimming removed 6 bases from V and 5 bases from J, with 10 bases in between. Germline V gene sequence: CDR1 KGHSH, CDR2 LQKENI. DNA of the CDR3: TGTGCCAGCTCCACCGGTCGGGAGACCCAGTACTTC. It encodes CASSTGRETQYF.

The chain recombines TRBV4-1 with TRBJ1-1; 7 nucleotides line up with TRBD1. The CDR3 spans 16 residues. CDR1 and CDR2 from the germline V gene are MGHRA and YSYEKL. V dropped 4 bases and J dropped 0; count of bases not matched to a gene: 8. CDR3 protein: CASSRPMGQLNTEAFF. The DNA of the CDR3 is TGCGCCAGCAGCCGCCCTATGGGACAGTTGAACACTGAAGCTTTCTTT.

The chain is built from TRBV10-3 and TRBJ1-1; 11 nucleotides line up with TRBD1. The germline V gene encodes CDR1 ENHRY and CDR2 SYGVKD. The CDR3 totals 14 residues. Trimming took 10 bases from V and 3 from J; bases not matched to a gene: 7. This CDR3 reads CATGQGARDTEAFF. The CDR3 DNA follows: TGTGCCACTGGACAGGGGGCGCGGGACACTGAAGCTTTCTTT.

V is TRBV6-6 and J is TRBJ2-2, with D unclear. Trimming left V 5 bases short and J 0 bases short, with 13 bases between. The V gene's germline CDR1 is MNHNY and CDR2 SVGAGI (reference sequence). This CDR3 is 16 amino acids long. CDR3 in DNA: TGTGCCAGCAGTCCCCCCAGGCGGACGAACACCGGGGAGCTGTTTTTT. It is translated as CASSPPRRTNTGELFF.

This clone was counted only a few times. The genes are TRBV14 and TRBJ1-1; the D gene is possibly TRBD1 (5 bases). This CDR3 has 13 amino acids. The germline V and J ends were trimmed by 3 bases and 4 bases, with 9 bases remaining between them. Germline CDR1 is SGHDN and CDR2 is FVKESK. The CDR3 DNA follows: TGTGCCAGCAGCCAGGGGCGGCTCACTGAAGCTTTCTTT. Its translation is CASSQGRLTEAFF. The full variable domain, in which reference TRBV14 and TRBJ1-1 provide the parts outside the CDR3, is EAGVTQFPSHSVIEKGQTVTLRCDPISGHDNLYWYRRVMGKEIKFLLHFVKESKQDESGMPNNRFLAERTGGTYSTLKVQPAELEDSGVYFCASSQGRLTEAFFGQGTRLTVV.

This clone was observed a handful of times. The V gene is TRBV7-9, the J gene TRBJ2-1, with 7 bases aligning to TRBD2. After removal of 4 bases from V and 8 bases from J, the junction contained 11 bases not matched to a gene. The germline V gene encodes CDR1 SEHNR and CDR2 FQNEAQ (reference sequence). This CDR3 contains 15 residues. For the CDR3, the DNA is TGTGCCAGCAGCTCGAGGGGAGGGACGAGCGATGAGCAGTTCTTC. Its protein product is CASSSRGGTSDEQFF.

The chain employs TRBV7-6 and TRBJ2-3; no clear D. V was pared by 1 base and J by 1 base, with 12 bases between. This CDR3 is built from 16 residues. CDR1 is SGHVS and CDR2 is FNYEAQ in the germline V gene. DNA of the CDR3: TGTGCCAGCAGCTTAGAGGGTCCCCCTCGCACAGATACGCAGTATTTT. This encodes CASSLEGPPRTDTQYF.

The chain uses TRBV28 and TRBJ1-3, with 7 positions matching TRBD1. The V and J ends lost 4 bases and 0 bases, in that order; junction bases with no gene match: 0. The CDR3 is 14 amino acids. Germline loops: CDR1 MDHEN, CDR2 SYDVKM. CDR3 sequence: CASSWDSSGNTIYF. In nucleotides, the CDR3 is TGTGCCAGCAGTTGGGACAGCTCTGGAAACACCATATATTTT.

The V gene is TRBV7-2, the J gene TRBJ1-4; 8 bases align to TRBD1. The CDR3 consists of 16 residues. Trimming took 6 bases from V and 8 from J; bases not matched to a gene: 14. CDR1 and CDR2 from the germline V gene are SGHTA and FQGNSA. The CDR3 DNA reads TGTGCCAGCAGGTCTAGTTGGACAGGGCGTCGGGAAAAACTGTTTTTT. Its protein is CASRSSWTGRREKLFF.

The chain couples TRBV5-1 to TRBJ2-7; D gene ambiguous. V was shortened by 4 bases and J by 4 bases, with 15 bases between the two germline ends. The germline V gene has CDR1 SGHRS and CDR2 YFSETQ. This CDR3 is built from 14 residues. CDR3 nucleotide sequence: TGCGCCAGCAGCACCACACTCTTGAGTTACGAGCAGTACTTC. It is translated as CASSTTLLSYEQYF.